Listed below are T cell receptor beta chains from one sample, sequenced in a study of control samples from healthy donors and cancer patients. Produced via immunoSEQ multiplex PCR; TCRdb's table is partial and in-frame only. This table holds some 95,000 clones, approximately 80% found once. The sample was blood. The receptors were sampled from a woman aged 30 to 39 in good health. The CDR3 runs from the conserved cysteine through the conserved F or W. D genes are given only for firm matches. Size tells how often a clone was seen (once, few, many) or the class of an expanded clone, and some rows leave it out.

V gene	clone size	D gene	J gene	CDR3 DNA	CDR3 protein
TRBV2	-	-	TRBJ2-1	TGTGCCAGCAGTGATATCGTCAGCTCCTACAATGAGCAGTTCTTC	CASSDIVSSYNEQFF
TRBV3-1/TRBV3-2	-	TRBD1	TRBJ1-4	TGTGCCAGCAGCCAGATACCGGGACAGGATTTGCTGTTTTTT	CASSQIPGQDLLFF
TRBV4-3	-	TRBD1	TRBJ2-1	TGCGCCAGCAGCCGGTACAGGGGCAGTGAGCAGTTCTTC	CASSRYRGSEQFF
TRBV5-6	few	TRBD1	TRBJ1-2	TGTGCCAGCAGCCCGGGGACAGGGACCTATGGCTACACCTTC	CASSPGTGTYGYTF
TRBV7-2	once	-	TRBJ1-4	TGTGCCAGCAGCTTATCCCAAACTCAAAAACTGTTTTTT	CASSLSQTQKLFF
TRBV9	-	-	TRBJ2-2	TGTGCCAGCAGCTCAAAGACCCTGACCGGGGAGCTGTTTTTT	CASSSKTLTGELFF
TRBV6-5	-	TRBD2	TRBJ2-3	TGTGCCAGCAGCACCGCTAGCGGGGGTGCAGATACGCAGTATTTT	CASSTASGGADTQYF
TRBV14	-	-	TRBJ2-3	TGTGCCAGCAGCCAAGAGGGAAGAAGCACAGATACGCAGTATTTT	CASSQEGRSTDTQYF
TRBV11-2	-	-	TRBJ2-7	TGTGCCAGCAGCCCTAGCGCGACTAGGGCCGCCGAGCAGTACTTC	CASSPSATRAAEQYF
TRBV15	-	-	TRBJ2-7	TGTGCCACCAGCACTAAGCGAAGTTCCCCCTACGAGCAGTACTTC	CATSTKRSSPYEQYF